Detailed here is one T cell receptor (beta chain). Assay: immunoSEQ multiplex PCR; the TCRdb copy retains only in-frame clones and omits some. The sample records about 130,000 clones, more than 85% being singletons. The sample is drawn from a study of control samples from healthy donors and cancer patients. This clonotype was sampled from a man between 18 and 35 years old in good health. Sequenced input: blood.

This chain's CDR3 is CASSRQGAHRTDTQYF. The CDR3 nucleotides read TGTGCCAGCAGTCGACAGGGGGCGCATCGCACAGATACGCAGTATTTT. V and J are TRBV5-4 and TRBJ2-3; 10 bases line up with TRBD1. Trimming took 5 bases from V and 1 from J; bases not matched to a gene: 7. CDR1 SGHNT and CDR2 YYREEE come from the germline V gene (reference sequence). The CDR3 runs 16 residues. Filled out from reference TRBV5-4 and TRBJ2-3, the complete variable domain reads ETGVTQSPTHLIKTRGQQVTLRCSSQSGHNTVSWYQQALGQGPQFIFQYYREEENGRGNFPPRFSGLQFPNYSSELNVNALELDDSALYLCASSRQGAHRTDTQYFGPGTRLTVL.